The entry that follows covers one TCR beta chain sequence. These data come from a study of blood T cell repertoires in COVID-19. Germline V gene data show CDR1 as MNHEY and CDR2 as SVGEGT. With 4 bases removed from V and 7 bases from J, the gap between germline ends came to 10 bases. The CDR3 sequence is 12 residues long. The data were produced by immunoSEQ multiplex PCR, yet TCRdb's version contains in-frame clones alone and is incomplete. The data hold some 180,000 clones, with about nine tenths observed a single time. The genes are TRBV6-2 or TRBV6-3 and TRBJ2-5, with D possibly matching TRBD2 (6 bases). This receptor was identified in a man aged 65-85 years with active or convalescent COVID-19. Sequencing used peripheral blood. This CDR3 is CASSWEAATQYF. CDR3 nucleotide sequence: TGTGCCAGCAGTTGGGAGGCCGCGACCCAGTACTTC.